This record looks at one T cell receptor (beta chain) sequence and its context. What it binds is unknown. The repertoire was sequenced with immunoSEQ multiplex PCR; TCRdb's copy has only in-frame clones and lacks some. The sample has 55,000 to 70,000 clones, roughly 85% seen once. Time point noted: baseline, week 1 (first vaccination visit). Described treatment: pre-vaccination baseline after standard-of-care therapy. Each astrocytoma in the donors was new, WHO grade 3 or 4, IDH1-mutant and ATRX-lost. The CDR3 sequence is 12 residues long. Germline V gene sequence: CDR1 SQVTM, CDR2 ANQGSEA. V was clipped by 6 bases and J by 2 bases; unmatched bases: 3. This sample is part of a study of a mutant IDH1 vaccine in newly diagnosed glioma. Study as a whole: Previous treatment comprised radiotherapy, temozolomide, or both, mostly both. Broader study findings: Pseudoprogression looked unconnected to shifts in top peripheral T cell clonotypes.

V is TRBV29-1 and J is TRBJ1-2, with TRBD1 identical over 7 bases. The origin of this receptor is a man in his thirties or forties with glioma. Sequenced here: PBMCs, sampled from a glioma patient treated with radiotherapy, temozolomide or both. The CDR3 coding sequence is TGCAGCGTGGTACAGGGGAACTATGGCTACACCTTC. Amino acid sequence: CSVVQGNYGYTF.